One sample yielded the 31 T cell receptor beta chains listed below, sequenced in a study of blood T cell repertoires in COVID-19. Generated by immunoSEQ multiplex PCR, the TCRdb table keeps only in-frame clones and is missing some. The sample has more than 150,000 clones; less than 90% are singletons. The sample was peripheral blood. Every receptor here comes from a woman aged 70 to 79 with acute or convalescent COVID-19.

J is TRBJ1-4 and V is TRBV19; 8 nucleotides match TRBD1. CDR3 length: 14 amino acids. The germline gives CDR1 LNHDA, CDR2 SQIVND (reference sequence). With V trimmed by 6 bases and J by 6 bases, 6 bases remained unmatched. In DNA, the CDR3 is TGTGCCAGTAGCCCCCTGGACAGGGATGAAAAACTGTTTTTT. Encoded protein: CASSPLDRDEKLFF.

This clone was detected only a few times. V usage is TRBV11-3 and J usage is TRBJ2-1; 10 bases match TRBD2. V trimming: 5 bases; J trimming: 6 bases; junction bases outside the gene matches: 10. Per germline, CDR1 SGHNT and CDR2 YENEEA. The CDR3 has 16 amino acids. The CDR3 sequence: CASSGEREGLSNEQFF. Written as DNA, the CDR3 is TGTGCCAGCAGCGGAGAGCGGGAGGGCCTGAGCAATGAGCAGTTCTTC.

This chain links TRBV7-2 with TRBJ2-7, with a possible D match to TRBD2 (5 bases). This CDR3 contains 14 residues. V was shortened by 3 bases and J by 7 bases, with 16 bases between the two germline ends. Germline CDR1 and CDR2: SGHTA and FQGNSA. CDR3 in amino acids: CASSLVLALGEQYF. In DNA form, the CDR3 reads TGTGCCAGCAGCTTGGTGCTAGCACTAGGAGAGCAGTACTTC.

The genes are TRBV19 and TRBJ1-5; 7 bases match TRBD1. This CDR3 has 14 residues. Germline-derived CDR1 and CDR2 are LNHDA and SQIVND (reference sequence). J was trimmed by 5 bases and V by 8 bases; bases with no gene match: 9. The CDR3 sequence is CASADRDLYQPQHF. The CDR3 bases are TGTGCCAGTGCCGACAGGGACCTTTATCAGCCCCAGCATTTT.

The chain has TRBV7-2 and TRBJ2-7; no clear D. The V end was cut by 2 bases, the J end by 3 bases, with 5 bases between. There are 12 residues in the CDR3. CDR1 is SGHTA, CDR2 FQGNSA, per germline. The CDR3 nucleotides read TGTGCCAGCAGCTTATCCGGCTACGAGCAGTACTTC. Translation gives CASSLSGYEQYF.

V is TRBV24-1 and J is TRBJ2-5, with TRBD2 identical over 9 bases. This CDR3 has 15 residues. Unmatched junction bases numbered 8, after V lost 4 bases and J lost 6 bases. Germline V gene data show CDR1 as KGHDR and CDR2 as SFDVKD. The DNA of the CDR3 is TGTGCCACCAGTGAACGCTCCGGGACTAGCAAGACCCAGTACTTC. This gives the protein CATSERSGTSKTQYF.

The rearrangement links TRBV3-1 (or the pseudogene TRBV3-2) to TRBJ1-6; D call uncertain. Germline assignment: CDR1 LGHDT and CDR2 YNNKEL (reference sequence). The V end was cut by 7 bases, the J end by 5 bases, with 9 bases between. This CDR3 has 13 amino acids. The CDR3 sequence: CASTASDNSPLHF. In DNA form, the CDR3 reads TGTGCCAGCACCGCGAGTGATAATTCACCCCTCCACTTT.

This clone was detected only a few times. The chain recombines TRBV6-2 or TRBV6-3 with TRBJ1-2; perhaps TRBD1 as D (6 bases). The V gene's germline CDR1 is MNHEY and CDR2 SVGEGT. CDR3 length: 14 residues. V was cut by 0 bases and J by 4 bases, with 9 bases left in between. The DNA of the CDR3 is TGTGCCAGCAGTTACTCTGAGGACAGCTATGGCTACACCTTC. Translation: CASSYSEDSYGYTF.

The chain carries TRBV4-1 and TRBJ1-6; 7 bases fit TRBD1. V shed 0 bases and J 7 bases; nucleotides not matched to a gene: 6. The germline gives CDR1 MGHRA, CDR2 YSYEKL. The CDR3 length is 16 residues. The CDR3 here is CASSQDLAGGNSPLHF. The CDR3, as DNA: TGCGCCAGCAGCCAAGATCTGGCAGGGGGGAATTCACCCCTCCACTTT.

The V gene is TRBV6-2 or TRBV6-3, the J gene TRBJ1-2; 7 positions agree with TRBD1. The trim removed 6 bases at V and 5 bases at J, leaving 21 bases unmatched. Germline CDR1 is MNHEY and CDR2 is SVGEGT. The CDR3 runs 18 residues. The chain's CDR3 is CASRPPGTAPRGVYGYTF. CDR3 in DNA: TGTGCCAGCAGGCCTCCGGGGACAGCACCTCGAGGAGTTTATGGCTACACCTTC.

The chain joins TRBV2 to TRBJ2-2; D remains unclear. This CDR3 contains 13 residues. Deletions cut 5 bases from V and 3 bases from J, with 7 bases between. Germline CDR1 and CDR2: SNHLY and FYNNEI. CDR3: CASSNTYTGELFF. Written as DNA, the CDR3 is TGTGCCAGCAGTAACACCTACACCGGGGAGCTGTTTTTT. The full variable domain, its missing parts supplied by reference TRBV2 and TRBJ2-2, is EPEVTQTPSHQVTQMGQEVILRCVPISNHLYFYWYRQILGQKVEFLVSFYNNEISEKSEIFDDQFSVERPDGSNFTLKIRSTKLEDSAMYFCASSNTYTGELFFGEGSRLTVL.

In its sample, this clone was seen once. The chain links TRBV6-1 to TRBJ2-1, with D maybe TRBD1 (7 bases). The CDR3 extends over 17 amino acids. Germline V gene data show CDR1 as MNHNS and CDR2 as SASEGT. V was trimmed by 3 bases and J by 10 bases, leaving 25 bases between them. The CDR3 DNA reads as TGTGCCAGCAGTGAGCGGATGACAGGGACTTGGATCGACGAGCAGTTCTTC. Its protein is CASSERMTGTWIDEQFF.

The chain uses TRBV4-3 and TRBJ2-7; 9 nucleotides agree with TRBD1. The CDR3 runs 14 residues. Germline CDR1 reads LGHNA; CDR2 reads YSLEER. The trim removed 4 bases at V and 3 bases at J, leaving 4 bases unmatched. The CDR3 sequence is CASSLDRGFYEQYF. The CDR3 nucleotides are TGCGCCAGCAGCCTAGACAGGGGGTTCTACGAGCAGTACTTC.

The chain uses TRBV27 and TRBJ1-5; TRBD1 might be the D (5 bases). This CDR3 is 17 amino acids long. Germline CDR1 and CDR2: MNHEY and SMNVEV (reference sequence). Trimming took off 6 bases at V and 3 bases at J, with 21 bases between the two ends. In nucleotides, the CDR3 is TGTGCCAGCAGCCCCGAGGCGGGACGGGTTTCCAATCAGCCCCAGCATTTT. Amino acid sequence: CASSPEAGRVSNQPQHF.

The gene calls are TRBV7-9 and TRBJ2-7; 7 bases are shared with TRBD1. The CDR3 runs to 13 residues. Losses at the gene ends were 5 bases for V and 5 bases for J; bases not matched to a gene: 6. Germline CDR1 SEHNR, CDR2 FQNEAQ (reference sequence). The CDR3 nucleotides are TGTGCCAGCAGCCTGACAGGGACCCACGAGCAGTACTTC. It translates to CASSLTGTHEQYF.

The J gene is TRBJ1-3, the V gene TRBV7-2; 7 bases fit TRBD1. Germline CDR1 is SGHTA and CDR2 is FQGNSA. The CDR3 covers 16 residues. J was trimmed by 0 bases and V by 1 base; bases with no gene match: 3. CDR3 amino acids: CASSLGGTASGNTIYF. CDR3 in DNA: TGTGCCAGCAGCTTAGGTGGGACAGCCTCTGGAAACACCATATATTTT. Based on the CDR3 plus reference TRBV7-2 and TRBJ1-3, the full variable domain is GAGVSQSPSNKVTEKGKDVELRCDPISGHTALYWYRQSLGQGLEFLIYFQGNSAPDKSGLPSDRFSAERTGGSVSTLTIQRTQQEDSAVYLCASSLGGTASGNTIYFGEGSWLTVV.

The gene calls are TRBV7-9 and TRBJ1-2; tentative D call: TRBD1 (6 bases). The length of the CDR3 is 13 residues. Trimming pared 5 bases from V and 2 bases from J, leaving 9 bases between. The germline V gene encodes CDR1 SEHNR and CDR2 FQNEAQ (reference sequence). In DNA form, the CDR3 reads TGTGCCAGCAGCCCCACAGGGAACTATGGCTACACCTTC. Its protein is CASSPTGNYGYTF.

V gene TRBV6-6 combines with J gene TRBJ2-7, with TRBD2 matching over 13 bases. CDR3 length: 15 residues. Germline CDR1 and CDR2: MNHNY and SVGAGI (reference sequence). The ends lost 6 bases at V and 2 bases at J; junction bases unmatched: 4. In nucleotides, the CDR3 is TGTGCCAGCAGCCAACTAGCGGGAGGGCCCTACGAGCAGTACTTC. Protein sequence: CASSQLAGGPYEQYF.

This clone was counted a few times. The chain combines TRBV5-1 with TRBJ1-1; 8 bases agree with TRBD1. Germline CDR1 reads SGHRS; CDR2 reads YFSETQ. This CDR3 contains 15 residues. The V and J ends lost 2 bases and 3 bases, in that order; junction bases with no gene match: 6. Here the CDR3 reads CASSFQDRVYTEAFF. DNA for the CDR3: TGCGCCAGCAGCTTCCAGGACAGGGTATACACTGAAGCTTTCTTT.

The chain is built from TRBV19 and TRBJ1-2; 8 bases align to TRBD1. V was pared by 7 bases and J by 3 bases, with 10 bases of the junction left unmatched. This CDR3 region has 15 residues. Germline CDR1 reads LNHDA; CDR2 reads SQIVND (reference sequence). This CDR3 is CASTHPGGGYYGYTF. The CDR3 nucleotides are TGTGCCAGTACTCACCCAGGGGGCGGGTACTATGGCTACACCTTC.

CDR3 loop: CASSFYSSSGYTF. The CDR3 DNA reads TGTGCCAGCAGCTTTTACAGTTCCTCCGGCTACACCTTC. This sequence joins TRBV7-2 and TRBJ1-2; D is ambiguous. V dropped 3 bases and J dropped 8 bases, with 13 bases sitting between them. In germline, CDR1 is SGHTA, CDR2 FQGNSA. The CDR3 is 13 amino acids.

The rearrangement uses TRBV7-2 and TRBJ1-6; tentatively, D is TRBD1 (6 bases). CDR3 size: 16 residues. CDR1 is SGHTA, CDR2 FQGNSA, per germline. Trimming removed 7 bases from V and 4 bases from J, with 17 bases in between. As DNA, the CDR3 is TGTGCCAGCAACGGTGGAGTCGGACAGTATAATTCACCCCTCCACTTT. As protein: CASNGGVGQYNSPLHF. Drawing the rest from reference TRBV7-2 and TRBJ1-6, the complete variable domain is GAGVSQSPSNKVTEKGKDVELRCDPISGHTALYWYRQSLGQGLEFLIYFQGNSAPDKSGLPSDRFSAERTGGSVSTLTIQRTQQEDSAVYLCASNGGVGQYNSPLHFGNGTRLTVT.

This clone was observed a single time. The chain joins TRBV2 to TRBJ1-5, with a weak D call TRBD1 (5 bases). The V gene lost 4 bases and the J gene lost 3 bases, with 10 bases spanning the gap. Germline CDR1 SNHLY, CDR2 FYNNEI. CDR3 length: 14 amino acids. CDR3 in DNA: TGTGCCAGCAGTGCTGCCAGGGACAATCAGCCCCAGCATTTT. Protein product: CASSAARDNQPQHF.

This clone was recorded only once. V usage is TRBV18 and J usage is TRBJ2-6; 7 nucleotides match TRBD1. V shed 4 bases, J shed 0 bases, and the junction held 15 bases outside the gene matches. The CDR3 spans 20 residues. Per germline, CDR1 KGHSH and CDR2 LQKENI. Here the CDR3 DNA reads TGTGCCAGCTCACGTACAACCGGGACAGCCTCAAGCTCTGGGGCCAACGTCCTGACTTTC. As protein: CASSRTTGTASSSGANVLTF.

The genes are TRBV6-2 or TRBV6-3 and TRBJ1-2; D gene uncertain. Trimming stripped 4 bases from V and 2 bases from J, with 8 bases between. CDR3 length equals 13 residues. Germline V gene sequence: CDR1 MNHEY, CDR2 SVGEGT. CDR3 in amino acids: CASSLGRNYGYTF. As DNA, the CDR3 is TGTGCCAGCAGTTTAGGGAGGAACTATGGCTACACCTTC.

The chain joins TRBV19 to TRBJ2-7; 9 nucleotides line up with TRBD1. CDR3 size: 14 residues. V was clipped by 8 bases and J by 3 bases; unmatched bases: 8. CDR1 and CDR2 (germline): LNHDA, SQIVND (reference sequence). The DNA for the CDR3 is TGTGCCAGTTCCCGGGACAGGGTTGTCTACGAGCAGTACTTC. Protein sequence: CASSRDRVVYEQYF.

The chain uses TRBV6-6 and TRBJ2-7; D is perhaps TRBD1 (5 bases). CDR1 and CDR2 from the germline V gene are MNHNY and SVGAGI (reference sequence). CDR3 length: 14 amino acids. V was trimmed by 5 bases and J by 3 bases, leaving 14 bases between them. CDR3 DNA sequence: TGTGCCAGCAGTCTACTGACAGCAGGCTACGAGCAGTACTTC. Translated, it gives CASSLLTAGYEQYF.

The CDR3 DNA follows: TGTGCCAGCCAGCTTGACAGGGGACACTCACCCCTCCACTTT. Amino acid sequence: CASQLDRGHSPLHF. The gene calls are TRBV6-5 and TRBJ1-6, with 8 bases lining up with TRBD1. The CDR3 has 14 residues. V was clipped by 8 bases and J by 10 bases; unmatched bases: 10. Germline V lookup: CDR1 MNHEY, CDR2 SVGAGI.

The chain is built from TRBV12-3 or TRBV12-4 and TRBJ1-2, with D perhaps matching TRBD1 (6 bases). V lost 8 bases to trimming and J lost 3 bases, with 13 bases between them. The CDR3 contains 13 residues. CDR3 residues: CASDAGAHYGYTF. The CDR3 DNA reads as TGTGCCAGCGACGCGGGGGCCCACTATGGCTACACCTTC.

J is TRBJ1-2 and V is TRBV7-2; 7 bases are a match to TRBD1. V shed 4 bases, J shed 3 bases, and the junction held 5 bases outside the gene matches. The V gene's germline CDR1 is SGHTA and CDR2 FQGNSA. CDR3 length equals 14 residues. The CDR3 loop reads CASSSQTGYYGYTF. CDR3 coding DNA: TGTGCCAGCAGCTCCCAGACAGGGTACTATGGCTACACCTTC.

V usage is TRBV28 and J usage is TRBJ1-1; the D gene is possibly TRBD1 (5 bases). V lost 6 bases to trimming and J lost 1 base, with 27 bases between them. Looked up from germline, CDR1 is MDHEN and CDR2 is SYDVKM. CDR3 size: 19 residues. Here the CDR3 reads CASRRQPGRESRWNTEAFF. DNA for the CDR3: TGTGCCAGCAGAAGACAGCCGGGCCGTGAGTCACGCTGGAACACTGAAGCTTTCTTT.